This is a list of T cell receptor beta chains from one sample in a study of blood T cell repertoires in COVID-19. Generated by immunoSEQ multiplex PCR, the TCRdb table keeps only in-frame clones and is missing some. In the table there are roughly 140,000 clones, 88% of which are singletons. Specimen: PBMCs or T cells enriched from blood (not recorded which). The receptor source for this set is a woman aged 25-40 years with acute COVID-19. The CDR3 runs from the conserved cysteine through the conserved F or W. The D gene is left open where the match is weak. Clone size, where shown, is once, few, many, or a class for clones that have expanded.

TRBV10-3	TRBJ1-5	.	.	13	CAISEDSASTQHF	TGTGCCATCAGTGAGGACAGCGCGTCGACCCAGCATTTT
TRBV30	TRBJ2-7	.	.	14	CAWSLGSAYYEQYF	TGTGCCTGGAGTCTGGGGAGTGCCTACTACGAGCAGTACTTC
TRBV27	TRBJ1-3	.	.	14	CASSSTGSGDTIYF	TGTGCCAGCAGCTCTACAGGGAGTGGTGACACCATATATTTT
TRBV29-1	TRBJ2-5	.	.	15	CSVEEVGGRWETQYF	TGCAGCGTTGAAGAGGTCGGGGGGCGTTGGGAGACCCAGTACTTC
TRBV5-1	TRBJ2-6	.	.	16	CASSWQQHSGANVLTF	TGCGCCAGCAGCTGGCAACAGCACTCTGGGGCCAACGTCCTGACTTTC
TRBV19	TRBJ2-2	once	.	13	CATGVEYTGELFF	TGTGCCACAGGGGTCGAATACACCGGGGAGCTGTTTTTT
TRBV24-1	TRBJ2-3	once	.	17	CATSDLRGGQLTDTQYF	TGTGCCACCAGTGATTTGAGGGGCGGACAGTTAACAGATACGCAGTATTTT
TRBV7-3	TRBJ2-2	.	.	14	CASSARGGTGELFF	TGTGCCAGCAGCGCCAGAGGGGGCACCGGGGAGCTGTTTTTT
TRBV3-1/TRBV3-2	TRBJ2-2	.	.	15	CASSPPGGHTGELFF	TGTGCCAGCAGCCCACCAGGGGGGCACACCGGGGAGCTGTTTTTT
TRBV11-2	TRBJ2-7	.	.	15	CASSLGPGEFYEQYF	TGTGCCAGCAGCTTAGGGCCGGGAGAGTTTTACGAGCAGTACTTC
TRBV7-2	TRBJ2-3	.	TRBD2	16	CASSLRIAGGTDTQYF	TGTGCCAGCAGCTTAAGAATAGCGGGGGGCACAGATACGCAGTATTTT
TRBV29-1	TRBJ2-7	.	.	12	CSVTGLDYEQYF	TGCAGCGTAACGGGACTGGACTACGAGCAGTACTTC
TRBV3-1/TRBV3-2	TRBJ2-5	many	TRBD2	17	CASSQGGAGAVQETQYF	TGTGCCAGCAGCCAAGGGGGAGCGGGAGCCGTACAAGAGACCCAGTACTTC
TRBV9	TRBJ2-7	once	TRBD2	15	CASSVGLAYSYEQYF	TGTGCCAGCAGCGTAGGACTAGCATACTCCTACGAGCAGTACTTC
TRBV2	TRBJ2-5	.	.	13	CASSDAELETQYF	TGTGCCAGCAGTGACGCGGAATTGGAGACCCAGTACTTC
TRBV4-2	TRBJ2-7	.	.	13	CASSQDLETGVYF	TGTGCCAGCAGCCAAGATCTTGAGACGGGAGTGTACTTC
TRBV7-9	TRBJ1-1	.	.	13	CASSLNRNTEAFF	TGTGCCAGCAGCTTAAATAGGAACACTGAAGCTTTCTTT
TRBV4-3	TRBJ2-1	.	.	12	CASSQQSDEQFF	TGCGCCAGCAGCCAACAATCGGATGAGCAGTTCTTC
TRBV24-1	TRBJ2-1	.	.	14	CATSGRPGYNEQFF	TGTGCCACCAGTGGTAGGCCGGGGTACAATGAGCAGTTCTTC
TRBV28	TRBJ1-1	.	TRBD1	14	CASRRQGLNTEAFF	TGTGCCAGCAGGAGACAGGGTCTGAACACTGAAGCTTTCTTT
TRBV4-2	TRBJ2-7	once	TRBD2	16	CASSQEAGEGFSEQYF	TGTGCCAGCAGCCAGGAGGCGGGAGAGGGCTTTAGCGAGCAGTACTTC
TRBV28	TRBJ1-5	.	TRBD1	14	CASNRGGGNQPQHF	TGTGCCAGCAACAGAGGGGGCGGCAATCAGCCCCAGCATTTT
TRBV7-9	TRBJ1-1	.	TRBD1	14	CASSLGQAYTEAFF	TGTGCCAGCAGCTTGGGACAGGCCTACACTGAAGCTTTCTTT
TRBV18	TRBJ2-5	once	.	15	CASSRRDGSWETQYF	TGTGCCAGCTCACGACGGGACGGGAGTTGGGAGACCCAGTACTTC
TRBV5-5	TRBJ1-1	.	.	13	CASRSNAVTEAFF	TGTGCCAGCAGATCGAACGCGGTCACTGAAGCTTTCTTT
TRBV6-5	TRBJ2-5	.	TRBD2	13	CAIRGEGEKTQYF	TGTGCAATCCGGGGGGAGGGTGAGAAGACCCAGTACTTC
TRBV28	TRBJ1-2	.	TRBD1	13	CASGTGHRYGYTF	TGTGCCAGCGGGACAGGGCACCGCTATGGCTACACCTTC
TRBV9	TRBJ1-2	.	.	11	CASSVGATSTF	TGTGCCAGCAGCGTAGGAGCCACTAGCACCTTC
TRBV3-1/TRBV3-2	TRBJ1-6	once	.	14	CASSLTDSNSPLHF	TGTGCCAGCAGCCTGACAGACTCTAATTCACCCCTCCACTTT
TRBV25-1	TRBJ1-4	.	.	17	CASSESTTREGNEKLFF	TGTGCCAGCAGTGAATCCACGACCAGGGAGGGGAATGAAAAACTGTTTTTT
TRBV11-2	TRBJ1-1	.	.	11	CASSQNTEAFF	TGTGCCAGCAGCCAAAACACTGAAGCTTTCTTT
TRBV4-3	TRBJ1-2	once	.	18	CASSQDLGNDGGNYGYTF	TGCGCCAGCAGCCAAGATTTAGGGAATGACGGGGGGAACTATGGCTACACCTTC
TRBV7-2	TRBJ1-5	.	.	16	CASSLTGISLGQPQHF	TGTGCCAGCAGCTTAACCGGGATTTCCCTTGGCCAGCCCCAGCATTTT
TRBV9	TRBJ1-1	.	.	15	CASSSMGGPNTEAFF	TGTGCCAGCAGCTCAATGGGGGGACCAAACACTGAAGCTTTCTTT
TRBV5-1	TRBJ2-1	.	.	13	CASSLGSVNEQFF	TGCGCCAGCAGCTTGGGGTCGGTCAATGAGCAGTTCTTC
TRBV15	TRBJ2-1	.	.	14	CATRFPSVYNEQFF	TGTGCCACCAGGTTTCCTAGCGTCTACAATGAGCAGTTCTTC
TRBV6-5	TRBJ1-1	.	TRBD1	14	CASSYEGANTEAFF	TGTGCCAGCAGTTACGAGGGGGCCAACACTGAAGCTTTCTTT
TRBV27	TRBJ2-1	once	TRBD2	17	CASSLSAPGLAINEQFF	TGTGCCAGCAGTTTATCGGCACCGGGACTAGCGATCAATGAGCAGTTCTTC
TRBV5-6	TRBJ1-1	.	TRBD1	15	CASSGSDRGNTEAFF	TGTGCCAGCAGCGGGTCGGACAGGGGAAACACTGAAGCTTTCTTT
TRBV6-2/TRBV6-3	TRBJ1-3	.	.	15	CASSRPADTGNTIYF	TGTGCCAGCAGTCGACCCGCGGACACTGGAAACACCATATATTTT
TRBV6-5	TRBJ2-7	.	TRBD2	14	CASSMTSGSYEQYF	TGTGCCAGCAGCATGACTAGCGGGAGCTACGAGCAGTACTTC